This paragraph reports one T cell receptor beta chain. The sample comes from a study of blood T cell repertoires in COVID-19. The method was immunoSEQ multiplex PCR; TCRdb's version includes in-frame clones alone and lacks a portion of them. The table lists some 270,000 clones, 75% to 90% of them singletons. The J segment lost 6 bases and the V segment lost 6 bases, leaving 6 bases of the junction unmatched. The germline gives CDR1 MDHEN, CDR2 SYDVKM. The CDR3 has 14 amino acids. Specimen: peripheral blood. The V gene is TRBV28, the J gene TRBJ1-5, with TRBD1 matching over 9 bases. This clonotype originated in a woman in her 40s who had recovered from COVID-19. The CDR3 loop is CASSTQGAFQPQHF. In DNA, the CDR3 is TGTGCCAGCAGCACACAGGGGGCTTTTCAGCCCCAGCATTTT.